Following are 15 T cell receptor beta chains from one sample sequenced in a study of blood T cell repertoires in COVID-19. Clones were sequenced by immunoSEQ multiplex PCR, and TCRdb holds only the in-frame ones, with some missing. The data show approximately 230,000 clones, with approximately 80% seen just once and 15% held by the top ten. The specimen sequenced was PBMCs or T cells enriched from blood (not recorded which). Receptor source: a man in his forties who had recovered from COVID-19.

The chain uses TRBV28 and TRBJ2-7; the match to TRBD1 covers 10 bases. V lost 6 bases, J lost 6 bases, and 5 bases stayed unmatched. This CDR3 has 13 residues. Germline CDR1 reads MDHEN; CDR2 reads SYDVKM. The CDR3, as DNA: TGTGCCAGCAGGGCCGGACAGGGGGGCGAGCAGTACTTC. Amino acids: CASRAGQGGEQYF.

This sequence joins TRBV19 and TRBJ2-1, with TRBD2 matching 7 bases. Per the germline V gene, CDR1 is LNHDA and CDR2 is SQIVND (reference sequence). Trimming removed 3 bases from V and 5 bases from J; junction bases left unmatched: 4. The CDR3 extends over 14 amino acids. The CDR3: CASSIQAGHNEQFF. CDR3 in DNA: TGTGCCAGTAGTATCCAAGCGGGACACAATGAGCAGTTCTTC.

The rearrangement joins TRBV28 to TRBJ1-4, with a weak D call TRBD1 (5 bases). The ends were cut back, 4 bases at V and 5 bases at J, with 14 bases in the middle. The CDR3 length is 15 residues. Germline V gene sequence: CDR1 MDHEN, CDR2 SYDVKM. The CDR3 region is CASSSGGRLNEKLFF. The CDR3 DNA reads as TGTGCCAGCAGTTCCGGGGGACGGCTGAATGAAAAACTGTTTTTT.

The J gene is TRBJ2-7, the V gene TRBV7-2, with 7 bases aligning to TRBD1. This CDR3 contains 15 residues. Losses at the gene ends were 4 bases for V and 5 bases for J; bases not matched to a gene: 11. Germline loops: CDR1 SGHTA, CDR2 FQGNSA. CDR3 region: CASSSSSTGIDEQYF. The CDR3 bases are TGTGCCAGCAGCTCTTCCTCGACAGGGATCGACGAGCAGTACTTC.

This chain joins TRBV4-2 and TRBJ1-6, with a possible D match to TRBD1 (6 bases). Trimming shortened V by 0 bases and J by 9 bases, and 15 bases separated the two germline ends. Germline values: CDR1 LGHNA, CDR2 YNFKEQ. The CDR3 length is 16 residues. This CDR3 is CASSQDYWQGRSPLHF. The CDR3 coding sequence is TGTGCCAGCAGCCAAGATTATTGGCAGGGGCGTTCACCCCTCCACTTT.

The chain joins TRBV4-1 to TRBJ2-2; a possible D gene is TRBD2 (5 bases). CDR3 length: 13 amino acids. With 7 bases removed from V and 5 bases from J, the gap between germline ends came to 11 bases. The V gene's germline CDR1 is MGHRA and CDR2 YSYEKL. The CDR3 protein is CASKASRTGELFF. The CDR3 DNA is TGCGCCAGCAAGGCTAGCCGGACCGGGGAGCTGTTTTTT.

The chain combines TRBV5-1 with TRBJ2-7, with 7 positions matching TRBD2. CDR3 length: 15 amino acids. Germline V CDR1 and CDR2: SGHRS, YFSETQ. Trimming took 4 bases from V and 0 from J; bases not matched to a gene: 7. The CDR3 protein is CASSRGVALSYEQYF. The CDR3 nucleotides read TGCGCCAGCAGCCGGGGGGTCGCACTCTCCTACGAGCAGTACTTC. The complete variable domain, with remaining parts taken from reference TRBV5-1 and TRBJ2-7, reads KAGVTQTPRYLIKTRGQQVTLSCSPISGHRSVSWYQQTPGQGLQFLFEYFSETQRNKGNFPGRFSGRQFSNSRSEMNVSTLELGDSALYLCASSRGVALSYEQYFGPGTRLTVT.

The CDR3 protein is CASSFRGHNEKLFF. CDR3 nucleotide sequence: TGTGCCAGCAGCTTCAGGGGTCATAATGAAAAACTGTTTTTT. The chain has TRBV3-1 (or the pseudogene TRBV3-2) and TRBJ1-4; D is perhaps TRBD1 (6 bases). V was clipped by 5 bases and J by 4 bases, with 11 bases between them. Germline V gene data show CDR1 as LGHDT and CDR2 as YNNKEL (reference sequence). The CDR3 is made up of 14 amino acids.

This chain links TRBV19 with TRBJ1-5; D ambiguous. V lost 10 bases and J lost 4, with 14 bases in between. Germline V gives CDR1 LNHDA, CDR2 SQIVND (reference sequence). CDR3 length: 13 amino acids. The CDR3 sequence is CATLRGLNQPQHF. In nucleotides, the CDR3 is TGTGCCACCCTTCGGGGTCTTAATCAGCCCCAGCATTTT.

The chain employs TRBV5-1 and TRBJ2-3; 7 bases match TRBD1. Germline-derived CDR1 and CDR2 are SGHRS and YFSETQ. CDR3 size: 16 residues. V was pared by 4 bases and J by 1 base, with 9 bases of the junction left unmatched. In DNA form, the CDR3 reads TGCGCCAGCAGCATACGGCCTACAGGGGGCACAGATACGCAGTATTTT. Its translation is CASSIRPTGGTDTQYF.

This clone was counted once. In nucleotides, the CDR3 is TGCGCCAGCAGCCGCGTACGGGGGGATCAGCCCCAGCATTTT. The encoded protein is CASSRVRGDQPQHF. The chain joins TRBV4-1 to TRBJ1-5; D possibly corresponds to TRBD1 (5 bases). CDR1 and CDR2 from the germline V gene are MGHRA and YSYEKL. The CDR3 runs to 14 residues. Trimming left V 4 bases short and J 5 bases short, with 12 bases between.

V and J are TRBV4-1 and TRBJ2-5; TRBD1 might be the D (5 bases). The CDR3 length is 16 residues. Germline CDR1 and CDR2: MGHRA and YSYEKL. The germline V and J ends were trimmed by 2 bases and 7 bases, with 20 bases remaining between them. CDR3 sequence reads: CASSQHVETDIWTQYF. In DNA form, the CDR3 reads TGCGCCAGCAGCCAACATGTGGAGACAGACATTTGGACCCAGTACTTC.

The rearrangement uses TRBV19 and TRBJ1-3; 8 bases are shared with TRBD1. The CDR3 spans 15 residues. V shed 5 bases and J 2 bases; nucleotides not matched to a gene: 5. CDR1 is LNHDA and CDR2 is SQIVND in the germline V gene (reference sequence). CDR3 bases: TGTGCCAGTAGTGGGTCAGGGGGCCCTGGAAACACCATATATTTT. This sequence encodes CASSGSGGPGNTIYF.

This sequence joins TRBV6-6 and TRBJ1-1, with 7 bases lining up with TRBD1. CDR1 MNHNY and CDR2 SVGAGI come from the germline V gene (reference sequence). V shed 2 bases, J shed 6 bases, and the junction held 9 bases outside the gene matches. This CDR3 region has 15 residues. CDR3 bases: TGTGCCAGCAGTTACCCCTCAGGGGGAATATCTGAAGCTTTCTTT. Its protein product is CASSYPSGGISEAFF.

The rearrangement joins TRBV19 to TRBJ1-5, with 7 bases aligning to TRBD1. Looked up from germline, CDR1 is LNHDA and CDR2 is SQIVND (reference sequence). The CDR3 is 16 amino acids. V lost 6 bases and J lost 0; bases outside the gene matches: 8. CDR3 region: CASSPMGTVSNQPQHF. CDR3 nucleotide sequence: TGTGCCAGTAGCCCCATGGGGACAGTTAGCAATCAGCCCCAGCATTTT.